This TCR beta chain comes out of a study of blood T cells in healthy people across ages. Germline CDR1 and CDR2: LNHNV and YYDKDF (reference sequence). The CDR3 consists of 15 residues. Study-wide results and caveats: Whereas aged donors had fewer naive CD4+ cells, long-lived donors had more of them and higher diversity.

With a J-beta primer mix and a sample-barcoded 5' primer, a second PCR ran roughly 6 to 12 cycles. TCRdb ran MiXCR on the 5' RACE reads and lists one entry per CDR3 protein. This sample has roughly 700,000 distinct CDR3 sequences, with approximately 49% found just once. The donors, aged roughly 6 to 90, were healthy Caucasians from Russia. Notes on this clonotype: No antigen is known for it. A junction boundary mismatches the germline segment, possibly from a read error.

Sequenced: blood. The receptor was isolated from a woman in her fifties or sixties in good health. The chain is built from TRBV15 and TRBJ2-5; no clear D. The CDR3 nucleotides read TGTGCCACCAGCAGAGATCGAACATCACAAGGGACCCAGTACTTC. Translating it yields CATSRDRTSQGTQYF.